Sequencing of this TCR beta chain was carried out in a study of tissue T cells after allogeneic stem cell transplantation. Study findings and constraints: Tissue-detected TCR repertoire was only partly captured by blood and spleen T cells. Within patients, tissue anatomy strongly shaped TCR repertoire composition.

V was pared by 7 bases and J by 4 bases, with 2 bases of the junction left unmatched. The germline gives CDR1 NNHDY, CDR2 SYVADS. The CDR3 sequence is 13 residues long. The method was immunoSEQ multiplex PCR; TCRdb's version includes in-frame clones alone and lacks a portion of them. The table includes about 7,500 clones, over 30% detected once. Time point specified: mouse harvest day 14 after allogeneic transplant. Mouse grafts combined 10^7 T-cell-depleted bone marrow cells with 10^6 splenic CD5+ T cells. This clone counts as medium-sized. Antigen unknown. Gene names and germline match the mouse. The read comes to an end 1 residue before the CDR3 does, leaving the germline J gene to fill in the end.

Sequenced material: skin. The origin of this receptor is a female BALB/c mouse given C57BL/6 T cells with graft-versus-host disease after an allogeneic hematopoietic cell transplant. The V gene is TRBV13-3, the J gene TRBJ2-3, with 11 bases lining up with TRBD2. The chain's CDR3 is CASRDWGTETLYF. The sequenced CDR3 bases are TGTGCCAGCCGGGACTGGGGGACAGAAACGCTGTAT.